These 22 T cell receptor beta chains came from one sample sequenced in a study of control samples from healthy donors and cancer patients. Some clones are missing from TCRdb's copy, which holds only in-frame ones; the method was immunoSEQ multiplex PCR. The repertoire holds approximately 80,000 clones, with around nine tenths as singletons. The sample comprised blood. All receptors come from a woman aged 45-60 years in good health.

This clone has only a few counts. In DNA form, the CDR3 reads TGTGCCAGCAGCCGACAGGACAGGGAGGGTCAGCCCCAGCATTTT. Protein product: CASSRQDREGQPQHF. The J gene is TRBJ1-5, the V gene TRBV5-6; TRBD1 matches 8 bases. The CDR3 is 15 amino acids. Germline V lookup: CDR1 SGHDT, CDR2 YYEEEE. V lost 4 bases, J lost 6 bases, and 9 bases stayed unmatched.

The chain couples TRBV2 to TRBJ1-4; TRBD1 matches at 8 bases. V gave up 6 bases and J gave up 5 bases; unmatched junction bases: 2. Looked up from germline, CDR1 is SNHLY and CDR2 is FYNNEI. CDR3 length: 13 amino acids. The CDR3 coding sequence is TGTGCCAGCAGGAGGACAGGGAATGAAAAACTGTTTTTT. Translation gives CASRRTGNEKLFF.

This chain uses TRBV5-1 with TRBJ2-3; unclear D gene. The V gene's germline CDR1 is SGHRS and CDR2 YFSETQ. The CDR3 runs 17 residues. The V end was cut by 4 bases, the J end by 2 bases, with 20 bases between. This CDR3 reads CASSLKTDLSPTDTQYF. The CDR3 bases are TGCGCCAGCAGCCTTAAGACGGATCTCTCCCCCACAGATACGCAGTATTTT.

The rearrangement links TRBV29-1 to TRBJ1-1; no definite D call. This CDR3 comprises 12 residues. CDR1 and CDR2 from the germline V gene are SQVTM and ANQGSEA. V gave up 2 bases and J gave up 4 bases, with 8 bases separating them. The CDR3 here is CSVETYSTEAFF. The CDR3 DNA is TGCAGCGTTGAAACTTACAGCACTGAAGCTTTCTTT.

The V call is TRBV6-5, the J call TRBJ2-1; D is undetermined. The CDR3 sequence is 14 residues long. V dropped 5 bases and J dropped 0 bases, with 8 bases sitting between them. From germline, CDR1 is MNHEY and CDR2 SVGAGI. CDR3 protein: CASSPASSYNEQFF. The CDR3 DNA reads as TGTGCCAGCAGTCCCGCAAGCTCCTACAATGAGCAGTTCTTC.

The chain has TRBV21-1 and TRBJ1-5. TRBV21-1 is termed a pseudogene. The CDR3 runs 16 residues. The CDR3 bases are TGTGCCAGCAGCAAAGCTAGTCCCTATAGCAATCAGCCCCAGCATTTT. The encoded protein is CASSKASPYSNQPQHF.

The chain joins TRBV20-1 to TRBJ2-7; D is possibly TRBD1 (6 bases). The length of the CDR3 is 11 residues. Trimming shortened V by 2 bases and J by 5 bases, and 7 bases separated the two germline ends. Per germline, CDR1 DFQATT and CDR2 SNEGSKA (reference sequence). The CDR3 spells CSARQGNEQYF. DNA of the CDR3: TGCAGTGCTAGACAGGGGAACGAGCAGTACTTC.

The chain recombines TRBV19 with TRBJ1-1; D call uncertain. The germline V gene has CDR1 LNHDA and CDR2 SQIVND (reference sequence). The V end was cut by 0 bases, the J end by 5 bases, with 10 bases between. This CDR3 region has 14 residues. CDR3 amino acids: CASSIDIKGTEAFF. CDR3 bases: TGTGCCAGTAGTATAGATATAAAGGGTACTGAAGCTTTCTTT.

The rearrangement uses TRBV19 and TRBJ1-1; 7 nucleotides line up with TRBD1. This CDR3 region has 14 residues. Germline V gene data show CDR1 as LNHDA and CDR2 as SQIVND (reference sequence). Trimming cost V 5 bases and J 10 bases; bases outside gene matches: 13. The CDR3 DNA sequence: TGTGCCAGTAGTCCCCGGGGGCAGGGGGAAGGAGCTTTCTTT. Translation: CASSPRGQGEGAFF.

This chain connects TRBV5-1 to TRBJ1-1; weak D call: TRBD1 (5 bases). Germline assignment: CDR1 SGHRS and CDR2 YFSETQ. CDR3 length: 12 residues. Trimming cost V 3 bases and J 5 bases, with 8 bases left between them. The CDR3, as DNA: TGCGCCAGCAGCTCGGGGGGGACTGAAGCTTTCTTT. Translating it yields CASSSGGTEAFF.

The chain couples TRBV6-6 to TRBJ1-4; 8 bases align to TRBD1. The CDR3 is 13 amino acids. Germline V lookup: CDR1 MNHNY, CDR2 SVGAGI (reference sequence). The J segment lost 8 bases and the V segment lost 4 bases, leaving 3 bases of the junction unmatched. The CDR3 DNA reads as TGTGCCAGCAGTTTCCGGACAGGGGAAAAACTGTTTTTT. This encodes CASSFRTGEKLFF.

The chain carries TRBV7-9 and TRBJ2-7; 7 nucleotides align to TRBD2. CDR3 size: 12 residues. The germline CDR1 and CDR2 sequences are SEHNR and FQNEAQ (reference sequence). J gave up 9 bases and V 1 base, and 3 bases lay outside the gene matches. The CDR3 region has the DNA TGTGCCAGCAGCTTAGGGGAGGGAGGGCAGTACTTC. Amino acids: CASSLGEGGQYF.

The chain uses TRBV6-6 and TRBJ1-3, with 7 nucleotides matching TRBD1. V shed 6 bases and J 3 bases; nucleotides not matched to a gene: 14. This CDR3 has 17 residues. Germline V lookup: CDR1 MNHNY, CDR2 SVGAGI (reference sequence). DNA for the CDR3: TGTGCCAGCAGCCGAGGATCGACAGGGTCAAATGGAAACACCATATATTTT. Its translation: CASSRGSTGSNGNTIYF.

V usage is TRBV11-2 and J usage is TRBJ2-3, with D unclear. The V and J ends lost 5 bases and 4 bases respectively, with 4 bases between them. The CDR3 loop spans 11 amino acids. Germline CDR1 reads SGHAT; CDR2 reads FQNNGV. Here the CDR3 reads CASSQADTQYF. For the CDR3, the DNA is TGTGCCAGCAGCCAAGCAGATACGCAGTATTTT.

This chain joins TRBV5-6 and TRBJ2-7; D may be TRBD2 (5 bases). Germline CDR1 reads SGHDT; CDR2 reads YYEEEE. Trimming pared 1 base from V and 5 bases from J, leaving 10 bases between. This CDR3 spans 13 amino acids. CDR3 DNA sequence: TGTGCCAGCAGCTTGAGAGGGAACAACGAGCAGTACTTC. It encodes CASSLRGNNEQYF.

This clone was seen a single time. The chain carries TRBV10-3 and TRBJ2-3; TRBD2 aligns across 7 bases. Looked up from germline, CDR1 is ENHRY and CDR2 is SYGVKD. CDR3 length: 18 residues. Trimming cost V 10 bases and J 0 bases; bases outside gene matches: 19. The CDR3 DNA follows: TGTGCCACCCGAAGTCCTGCGGGGGATGTTTCTAGCACAGATACGCAGTATTTT. Translated: CATRSPAGDVSSTDTQYF.

V usage is TRBV6-6 and J usage is TRBJ1-5; D perhaps matches TRBD1 (6 bases). CDR3 length: 17 amino acids. Looked up from germline, CDR1 is MNHNY and CDR2 is SVGAGI (reference sequence). V dropped 5 bases and J dropped 5 bases, with 22 bases sitting between them. The CDR3 is CASSLSPGTHSDQPQHF. The CDR3 DNA follows: TGTGCCAGCAGTCTAAGTCCCGGGACACATAGTGATCAGCCCCAGCATTTT.

This chain connects TRBV6-1 to TRBJ1-5; D ambiguous. The ends were cut back, 1 base at V and 9 bases at J, with 10 bases in the middle. Germline CDR1 is MNHNS and CDR2 is SASEGT. The CDR3 extends over 13 amino acids. The CDR3 bases are TGTGCCAGCAGTGAAGAAGCCCGATTGCCCCAGCATTTT. Amino acids: CASSEEARLPQHF.

The genes are TRBV18 and TRBJ1-2, with D tentatively TRBD1 (6 bases). Germline CDR1 is KGHSH and CDR2 is LQKENI. The CDR3 is made up of 15 amino acids. With 4 bases removed from V and 5 bases from J, the gap between germline ends came to 17 bases. The CDR3 protein is CASSLDGGAIYGYTF. Here the CDR3 DNA reads TGTGCCAGCTCACTCGACGGGGGCGCAATTTATGGCTACACCTTC.

This sequence joins TRBV21-1 and TRBJ2-3; the D call of TRBD2 is as the table states it, not checked on the DNA. TRBV21-1 is annotated as a pseudogene. The CDR3 spans 19 residues. The CDR3 sequence is CASSKLDPPAGESTDTQYF. In DNA form, the CDR3 reads TGTGCCAGCAGCAAATTAGATCCTCCAGCGGGGGAAAGCACAGATACGCAGTATTTT.

CDR3 sequence reads: CASSLSIRTLGEQYF. CDR3 nucleotides: TGTGCCAGCAGTTTATCGATTCGGACTCTCGGGGAGCAGTACTTC. The chain employs TRBV27 and TRBJ2-7; TRBD2 might be the D (5 bases). The CDR3 extends over 15 amino acids. Germline CDR1 MNHEY, CDR2 SMNVEV (reference sequence). With 0 bases removed from V and 7 bases from J, the gap between germline ends came to 16 bases.

This chain links TRBV19 with TRBJ1-5; TRBD1 matches at 9 bases. CDR3 length equals 15 residues. Germline V gene data show CDR1 as LNHDA and CDR2 as SQIVND (reference sequence). V trimming: 6 bases; J trimming: 2 bases; junction bases outside the gene matches: 5. The CDR3 nucleotides are TGTGCCAGTAGAAGGACAGGGGTAGGCAATCAGCCCCAGCATTTT. This codes for CASRRTGVGNQPQHF.